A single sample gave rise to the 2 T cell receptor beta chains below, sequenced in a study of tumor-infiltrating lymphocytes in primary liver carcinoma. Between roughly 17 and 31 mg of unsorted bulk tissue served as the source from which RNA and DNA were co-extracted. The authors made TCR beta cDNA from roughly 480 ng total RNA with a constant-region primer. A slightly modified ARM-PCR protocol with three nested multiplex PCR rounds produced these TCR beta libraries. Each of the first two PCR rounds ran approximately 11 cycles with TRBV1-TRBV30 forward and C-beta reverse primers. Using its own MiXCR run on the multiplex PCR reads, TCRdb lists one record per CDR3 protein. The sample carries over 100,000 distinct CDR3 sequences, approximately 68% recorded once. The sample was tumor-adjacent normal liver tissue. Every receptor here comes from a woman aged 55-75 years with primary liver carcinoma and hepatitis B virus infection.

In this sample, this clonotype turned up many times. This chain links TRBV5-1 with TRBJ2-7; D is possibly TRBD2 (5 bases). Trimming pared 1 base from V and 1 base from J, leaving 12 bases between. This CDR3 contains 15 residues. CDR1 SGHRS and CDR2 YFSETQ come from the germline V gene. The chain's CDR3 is CASSLRAGQSYEQYF. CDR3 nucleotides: TGCGCCAGCAGCTTGAGGGCGGGTCAATCCTACGAGCAGTACTTC.

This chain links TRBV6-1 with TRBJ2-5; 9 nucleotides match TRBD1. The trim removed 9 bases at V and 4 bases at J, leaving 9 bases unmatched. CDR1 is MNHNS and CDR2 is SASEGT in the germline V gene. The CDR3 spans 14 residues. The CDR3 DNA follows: TGTGCCAGGAGTCCAACAGGGGGCCCAGAGACCCAGTACTTC. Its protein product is CARSPTGGPETQYF.